The rows below give T cell receptor beta chains drawn from one sample of a study of cytomegalovirus exposure and HLA in healthy donors. TCRdb keeps only in-frame clones here, not all; method: immunoSEQ multiplex PCR. The sample comprises under 200,000 clones, over 60% of which are singletons, and about an eighth rests with the top ten. The sample comprised PBMCs. The receptor source for this set is a man in his fifties in good health and CMV-seropositive. Both conserved end residues are part of each CDR3.

v_gene,j_gene,CDR3aa
TRBV4-2,TRBJ2-4,CASSQGDRGRTKNIQYF
TRBV7-2,TRBJ1-4,CASSPGQGAGKLFF
TRBV6-6,TRBJ1-5,CASSYRPGQGQHF
TRBV6-5,TRBJ1-4,CASSPDRGTNEKLFF
TRBV19,TRBJ1-5,CASSMRTLQPQHF
TRBV5-1,TRBJ2-5,CASSLGGGGDQETQYF
TRBV15,TRBJ1-2,CATSRDSGELGYGYTF
TRBV2,TRBJ2-1,CASSGTTGIPKSSYNEQFF
TRBV27,TRBJ1-5,CASSPLDRSNLNQPQHF
TRBV6-1,TRBJ1-2,CASSTRDRGTDGYTF
TRBV10-3,TRBJ2-3,CAIGGTATSTDTQYF
TRBV6-5,TRBJ1-1,CASSYPGQVGTEAFF
TRBV5-1,TRBJ2-3,CASSLGTDLHITSTDTQYF
TRBV29-1,TRBJ1-1,CSVHRGTEAFF
TRBV5-1,TRBJ1-2,CASSGAIDYGYTF
TRBV4-2,TRBJ2-2,CASSQDRVGREYTGELFF
TRBV12-5,TRBJ2-5,CASGFGGARETQYF
TRBV30,TRBJ1-2,CAWSSGGNYGYTF
TRBV7-2,TRBJ2-3,CASSLASGGETDTQYF
TRBV19,TRBJ1-2,CATMRGQGFTHYGYTF
TRBV5-1,TRBJ2-5,CASSLRGRETQYF
TRBV19,TRBJ2-2,CASSAGELFF
TRBV2,TRBJ1-4,CASKLQGANEKLFF
TRBV7-9,TRBJ1-2,CASSPRTGWLGYTF
TRBV28,TRBJ1-2,CASSSRLSGGVNYGYTF
TRBV4-1,TRBJ1-4,CASSQGPITTGITNEKLFF
TRBV9,TRBJ2-3,CASSAGTSGGPQYF
TRBV5-1,TRBJ1-2,CASSTGQLQSGYTF
TRBV7-6,TRBJ1-1,CASSAGLRMNTEAFF
TRBV5-1,TRBJ1-1,CASSPPWQGAVTEAFF
TRBV5-5,TRBJ1-2,CASSLLRGQPGYTF
TRBV7-3,TRBJ1-2,CASSLWGEGPANYGYTF
TRBV28,TRBJ1-1,CAIWGGMNTEAFF
TRBV7-9,TRBJ1-6,CASSQTGVEALHF